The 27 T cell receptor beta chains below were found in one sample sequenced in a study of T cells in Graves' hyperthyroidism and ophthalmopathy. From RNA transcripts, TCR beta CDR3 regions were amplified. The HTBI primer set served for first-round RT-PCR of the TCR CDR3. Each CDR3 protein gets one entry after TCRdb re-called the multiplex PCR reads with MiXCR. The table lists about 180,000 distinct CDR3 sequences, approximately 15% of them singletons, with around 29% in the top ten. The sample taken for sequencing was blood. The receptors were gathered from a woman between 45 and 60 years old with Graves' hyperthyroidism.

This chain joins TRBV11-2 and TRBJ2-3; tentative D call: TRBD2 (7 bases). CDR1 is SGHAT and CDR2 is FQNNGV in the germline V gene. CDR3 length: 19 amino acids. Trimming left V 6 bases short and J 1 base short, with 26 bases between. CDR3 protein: CASRNWAGASGFGTDTQYF. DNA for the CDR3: TGTGCCAGCAGGAACTGGGCGGGGGCTAGCGGATTTGGCACAGATACGCAGTATTTT.

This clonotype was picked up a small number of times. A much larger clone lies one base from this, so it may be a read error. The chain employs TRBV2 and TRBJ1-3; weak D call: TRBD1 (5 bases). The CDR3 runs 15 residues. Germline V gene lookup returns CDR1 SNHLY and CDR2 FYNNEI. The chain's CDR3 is CVSSPDNVEANTIYF. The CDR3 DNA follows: TGTGTCAGCAGTCCGGACAACGTCGAGGCAAACACCATATATTTT.

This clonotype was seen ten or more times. CDR3 sequence (DNA): TGTGCCAGCAGCCCGGGTACCCTCAATCAGCCCCAGCATTTT. Amino acids: CASSPGTLNQPQHF. The rearrangement joins TRBV7-8 to TRBJ1-5, with D uncertain. This CDR3 is built from 14 residues. Trimming cost V 5 bases and J 3 bases, with 11 bases left between them. The V gene's germline CDR1 is SGHVS and CDR2 FQNEAQ.

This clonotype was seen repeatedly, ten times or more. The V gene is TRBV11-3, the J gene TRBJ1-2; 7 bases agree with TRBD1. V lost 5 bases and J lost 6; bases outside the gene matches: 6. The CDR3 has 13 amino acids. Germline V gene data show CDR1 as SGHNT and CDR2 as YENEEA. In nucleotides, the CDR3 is TGTGCCAGCAGCCTTCCAGGGGGGGATGGCTACACCTTC. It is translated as CASSLPGGDGYTF.

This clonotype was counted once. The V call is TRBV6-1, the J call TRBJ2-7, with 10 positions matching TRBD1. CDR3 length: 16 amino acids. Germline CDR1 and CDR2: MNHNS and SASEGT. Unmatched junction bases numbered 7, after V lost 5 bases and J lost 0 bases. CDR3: CASSPIGTGDSYEQYF. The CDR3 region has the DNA TGTGCCAGCAGTCCCATCGGGACAGGGGACTCCTACGAGCAGTACTTC.

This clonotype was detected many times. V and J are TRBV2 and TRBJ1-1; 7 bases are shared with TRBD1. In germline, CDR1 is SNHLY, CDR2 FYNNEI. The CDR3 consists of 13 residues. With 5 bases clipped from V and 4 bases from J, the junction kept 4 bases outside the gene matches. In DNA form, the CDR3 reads TGTGCCAGCAGTTCTGACAGGGTCACTGAAGCTTTCTTT. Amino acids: CASSSDRVTEAFF.

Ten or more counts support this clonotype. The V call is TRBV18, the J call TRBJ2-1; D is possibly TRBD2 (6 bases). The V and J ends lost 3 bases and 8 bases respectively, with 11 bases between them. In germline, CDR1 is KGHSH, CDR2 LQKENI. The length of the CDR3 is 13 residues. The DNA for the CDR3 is TGTGCCAGCTCACCCGGCGGGGCTGATGAGCAGTTCTTC. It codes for CASSPGGADEQFF.

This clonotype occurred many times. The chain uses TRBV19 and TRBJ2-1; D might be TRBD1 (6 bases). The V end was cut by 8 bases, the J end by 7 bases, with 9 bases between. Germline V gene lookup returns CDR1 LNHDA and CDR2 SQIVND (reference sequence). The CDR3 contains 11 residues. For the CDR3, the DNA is TGTGCCAGTCAACAGGGAAATGAGCAGTTCTTC. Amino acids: CASQQGNEQFF. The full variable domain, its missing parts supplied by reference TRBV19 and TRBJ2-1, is DGGITQSPKYLFRKEGQNVTLSCEQNLNHDAMYWYRQDPGQGLRLIYYSQIVNDFQKGDIAEGYSVSREKKESFPLTVTSAQKNPTAFYLCASQQGNEQFFGPGTRLTVL.

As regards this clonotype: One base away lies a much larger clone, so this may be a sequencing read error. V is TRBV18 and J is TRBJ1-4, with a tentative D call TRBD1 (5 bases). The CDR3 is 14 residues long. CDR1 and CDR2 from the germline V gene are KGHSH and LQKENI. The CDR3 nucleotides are TGTGCCAGCTCATCGCTTGATGGGGGTGAAGAACTGTTTTTT. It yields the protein CASSSLDGGEELFF.

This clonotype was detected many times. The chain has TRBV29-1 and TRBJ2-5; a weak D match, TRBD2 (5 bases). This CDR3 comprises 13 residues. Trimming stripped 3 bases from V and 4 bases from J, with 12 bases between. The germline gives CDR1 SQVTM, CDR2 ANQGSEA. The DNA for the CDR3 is TGCAGCGTTGATGCCGGGGTGGTAGAGACCCAGTACTTC. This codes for CSVDAGVVETQYF. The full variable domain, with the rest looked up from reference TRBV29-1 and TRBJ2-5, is SAVISQKPSRDICQRGTSLTIQCQVDSQVTMMFWYRQQPGQSLTLIATANQGSEATYESGFVIDKFPISRPNLTFSTLTVSNMSPEDSSIYLCSVDAGVVETQYFGPGTRLLVL.

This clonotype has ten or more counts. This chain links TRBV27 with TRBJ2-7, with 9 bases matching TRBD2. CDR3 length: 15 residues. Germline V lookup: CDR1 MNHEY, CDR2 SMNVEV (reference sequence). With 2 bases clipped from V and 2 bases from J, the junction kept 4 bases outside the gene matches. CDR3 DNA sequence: TGTGCCAGCAGTTTAAGACTAGCGGACACCTACGAGCAGTACTTC. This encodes CASSLRLADTYEQYF.

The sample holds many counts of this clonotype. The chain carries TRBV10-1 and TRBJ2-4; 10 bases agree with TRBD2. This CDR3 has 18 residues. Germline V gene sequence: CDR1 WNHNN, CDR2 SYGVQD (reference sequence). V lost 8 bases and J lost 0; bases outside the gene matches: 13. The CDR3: CASQTLAGAILAKNIQYF. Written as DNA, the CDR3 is TGCGCCAGCCAGACCCTAGCGGGGGCGATTCTAGCCAAAAACATTCAGTACTTC.

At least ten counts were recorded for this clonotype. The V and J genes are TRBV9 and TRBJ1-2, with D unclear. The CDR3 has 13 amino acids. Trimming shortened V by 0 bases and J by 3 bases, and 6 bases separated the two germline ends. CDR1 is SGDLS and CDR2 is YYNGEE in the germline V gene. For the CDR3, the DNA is TGTGCCAGCAGCGTAGCGTCGCACTATGGCTACACCTTC. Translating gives CASSVASHYGYTF. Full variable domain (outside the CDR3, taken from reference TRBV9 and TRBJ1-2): DSGVTQTPKHLITATGQRVTLRCSPRSGDLSVYWYQQSLDQGLQFLIQYYNGEERAKGNILERFSAQQFPDLHSELNLSSLELGDSALYFCASSVASHYGYTFGSGTRLTVV.

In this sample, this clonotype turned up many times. DNA of the CDR3: TGTGCCAGCAGCGCCAGGGGCTTAGGGACTGAAGCTTTCTTT. This sequence encodes CASSARGLGTEAFF. The chain has TRBV5-6 and TRBJ1-1; tentatively, D is TRBD1 (6 bases). The germline V and J ends were trimmed by 4 bases and 5 bases, with 15 bases remaining between them. This CDR3 is built from 14 residues. Germline V gives CDR1 SGHDT, CDR2 YYEEEE.

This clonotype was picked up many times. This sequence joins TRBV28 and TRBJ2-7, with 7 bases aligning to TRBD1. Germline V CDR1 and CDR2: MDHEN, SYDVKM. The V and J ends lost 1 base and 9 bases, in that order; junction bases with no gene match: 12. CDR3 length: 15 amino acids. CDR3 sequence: CASSLLGGGPFGQYF. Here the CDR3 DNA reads TGTGCCAGCAGTTTATTAGGGGGCGGGCCGTTCGGGCAGTACTTC.

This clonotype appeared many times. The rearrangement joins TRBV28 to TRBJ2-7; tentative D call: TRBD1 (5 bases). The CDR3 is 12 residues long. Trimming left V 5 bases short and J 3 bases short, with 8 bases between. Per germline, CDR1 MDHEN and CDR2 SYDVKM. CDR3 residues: CASSRGFYEQYF. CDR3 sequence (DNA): TGTGCCAGCAGTAGGGGCTTCTACGAGCAGTACTTC.

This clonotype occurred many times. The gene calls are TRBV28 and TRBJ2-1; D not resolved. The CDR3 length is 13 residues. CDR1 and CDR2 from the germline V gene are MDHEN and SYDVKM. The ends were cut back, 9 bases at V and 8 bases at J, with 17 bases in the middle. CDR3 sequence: CASTFLYTDEQFF. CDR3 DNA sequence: TGTGCCAGTACCTTCTTGTATACGGATGAGCAGTTCTTC.

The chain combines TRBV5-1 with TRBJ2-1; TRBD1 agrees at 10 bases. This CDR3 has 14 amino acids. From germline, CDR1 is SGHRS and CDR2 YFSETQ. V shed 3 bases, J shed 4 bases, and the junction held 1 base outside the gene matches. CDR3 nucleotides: TGCGCCAGCAGCTCGGACAGGGGGTACAATGAGCAGTTCTTC. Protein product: CASSSDRGYNEQFF.

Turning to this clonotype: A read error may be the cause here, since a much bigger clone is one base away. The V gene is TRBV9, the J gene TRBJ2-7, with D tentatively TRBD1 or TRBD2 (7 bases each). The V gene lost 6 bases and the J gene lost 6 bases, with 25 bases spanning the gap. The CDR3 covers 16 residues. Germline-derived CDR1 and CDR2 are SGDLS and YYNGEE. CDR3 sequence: CASILGEGASWGEQYF. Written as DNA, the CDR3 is TGTGCCAGCATCCTTGGGGAGGGGGCGAGCTGGGGCGAGCAGTACTTC.

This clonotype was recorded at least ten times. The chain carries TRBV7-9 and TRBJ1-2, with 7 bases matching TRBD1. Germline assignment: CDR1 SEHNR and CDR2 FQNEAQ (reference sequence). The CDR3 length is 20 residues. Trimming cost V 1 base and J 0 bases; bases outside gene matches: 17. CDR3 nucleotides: TGTGCCAGCAGCTTAGAAACATGGAGGGGGCGCAGAGAGACTAACTATGGCTACACCTTC. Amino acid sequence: CASSLETWRGRRETNYGYTF.

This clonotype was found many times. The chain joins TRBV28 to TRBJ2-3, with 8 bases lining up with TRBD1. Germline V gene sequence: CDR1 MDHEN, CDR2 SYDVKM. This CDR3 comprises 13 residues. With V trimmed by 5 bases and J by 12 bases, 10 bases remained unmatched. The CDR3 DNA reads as TGTGCCAGCAGTCGGGGACAGGTGCCCTCCCAGTATTTT. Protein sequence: CASSRGQVPSQYF.

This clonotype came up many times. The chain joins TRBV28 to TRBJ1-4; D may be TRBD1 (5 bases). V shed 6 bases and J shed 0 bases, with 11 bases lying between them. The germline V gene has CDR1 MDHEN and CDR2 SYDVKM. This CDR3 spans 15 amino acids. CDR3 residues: CASRMTVATNEKLFF. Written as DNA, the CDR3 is TGTGCCAGCAGGATGACAGTTGCAACTAATGAAAAACTGTTTTTT.

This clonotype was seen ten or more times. CDR3 coding DNA: TGTGCCAGCAGCTCTTATGGGACAGTTAATCAGCCCCAGCATTTT. Translated: CASSSYGTVNQPQHF. The chain employs TRBV7-2 and TRBJ1-5; 7 bases are shared with TRBD1. In germline, CDR1 is SGHTA, CDR2 FQGNSA. CDR3 length: 15 residues. The junction had 7 bases not matched to a gene; V was cut back by 4 bases and J by 4 bases.

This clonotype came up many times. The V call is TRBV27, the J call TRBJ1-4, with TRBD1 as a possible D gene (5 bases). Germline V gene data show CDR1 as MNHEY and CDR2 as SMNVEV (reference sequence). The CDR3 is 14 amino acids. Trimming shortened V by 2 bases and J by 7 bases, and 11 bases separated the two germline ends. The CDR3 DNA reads TGTGCCAGCAGTTTAATTGGGGGGGGTGAAAAACTGTTTTTT. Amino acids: CASSLIGGGEKLFF.

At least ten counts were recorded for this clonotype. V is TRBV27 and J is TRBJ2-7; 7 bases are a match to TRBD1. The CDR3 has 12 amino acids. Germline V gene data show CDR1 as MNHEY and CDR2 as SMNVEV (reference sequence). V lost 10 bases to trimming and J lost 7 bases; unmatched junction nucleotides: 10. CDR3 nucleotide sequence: TGTGCCACCAAGGGGGCAAAGAAGGAGCAGTACTTC. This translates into CATKGAKKEQYF.

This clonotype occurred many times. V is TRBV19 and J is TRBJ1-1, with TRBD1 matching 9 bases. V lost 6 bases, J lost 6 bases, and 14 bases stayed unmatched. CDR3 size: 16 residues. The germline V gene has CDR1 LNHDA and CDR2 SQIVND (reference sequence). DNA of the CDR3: TGTGCCAGTAGGATACCGGGACAGGGCCTTGGAGCTGAAGCTTTCTTT. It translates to CASRIPGQGLGAEAFF.

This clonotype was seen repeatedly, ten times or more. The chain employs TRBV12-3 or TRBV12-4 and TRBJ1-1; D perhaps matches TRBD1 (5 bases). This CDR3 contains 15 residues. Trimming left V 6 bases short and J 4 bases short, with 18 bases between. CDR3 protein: CASSPRGQLGTEAFF. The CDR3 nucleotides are TGTGCCAGCAGCCCTCGGGGCCAACTGGGCACTGAAGCTTTCTTT.